This is a list of T cell receptor beta chains from one sample in a study of CD8 T cells in ankylosing spondylitis. In TCRdb, the 5' RACE reads were re-called with MiXCR into one record per CDR3 protein. Of about 360,000 distinct CDR3 sequences in the sample, 20% were seen once. The sample comprised blood, either unsorted or a sorted T cell fraction (not recorded which). These receptor sequences come from a male donor with ankylosing spondylitis or in good health (not recorded which). The CDR3 runs from the conserved cysteine through the conserved F or W. Fields, in order: J gene, V gene, D gene, clone size, CDR3 protein, CDR3 DNA. A D gene is named only where the DNA matches it firmly. Clone size is given for some rows only: seen once, a few or many times, or a class if the clone is expanded.

>TRBJ2-5|TRBV20-1|-|-
CSARSGETQYF
TGCAGTGCTAGGTCGGGGGAGACCCAGTACTTC
>TRBJ2-2|TRBV20-1|-|few
CSARDLRGLAGELFF
TGCAGTGCTAGAGATCTTAGAGGGTTGGCCGGGGAGCTGTTTTTT
>TRBJ2-5|TRBV15|-|-
CATSTRTEGQETQYF
TGTGCCACCAGCACCCGGACAGAAGGGCAAGAGACCCAGTACTTC
>TRBJ2-1|TRBV2|TRBD2|-
CASSEIGGGAREQFF
TGTGCCAGCAGTGAAATTGGCGGGGGGGCTCGTGAGCAGTTCTTC
>TRBJ1-6|TRBV7-6|-|-
CATKGGGNSPLHF
TGTGCCACGAAAGGGGGGGGTAATTCACCCCTCCACTTT
>TRBJ2-1|TRBV9|-|-
CASSVVAGDNEQFF
TGTGCCAGCAGCGTAGTTGCAGGGGACAATGAGCAGTTCTTC
>TRBJ2-3|TRBV6-2/TRBV6-3|TRBD2|-
CASSYSSPGTSGGNTDTQYF
TGTGCCAGCAGTTACTCGAGCCCAGGGACTAGCGGGGGGAACACAGATACGCAGTATTTT
>TRBJ2-1|TRBV7-9|-|-
CASSFPYSYNEQFF
TGTGCCAGCAGCTTCCCCTATTCCTACAATGAGCAGTTCTTC
>TRBJ1-5|TRBV9|-|few
CASSVEIPVRGAQHF
TGTGCCAGCAGCGTAGAGATTCCAGTTCGAGGGGCCCAGCATTTT
>TRBJ2-5|TRBV15|TRBD2|-
CATSKERGIRETQYF
TGTGCCACCAGCAAAGAGCGGGGAATACGGGAGACCCAGTACTTC
>TRBJ2-7|TRBV9|-|-
CASSLYPGVPEQYF
TGTGCCAGCAGCTTATACCCTGGGGTGCCCGAGCAGTACTTC
>TRBJ1-1|TRBV7-3|-|few
CASSFEVNTEAFF
TGTGCCAGCAGCTTTGAGGTGAACACTGAAGCTTTCTTT
>TRBJ1-3|TRBV12-3/TRBV12-4|-|once
CASSLGSPLSSGNTIYF
TGTGCCAGCAGTTTAGGGTCCCCCCTGAGCTCTGGAAACACCATATATTTT
>TRBJ2-3|TRBV12-3/TRBV12-4|-|-
CASSPTSTQSTDTQYF
TGTGCCAGCAGTCCGACAAGTACCCAATCCACAGATACGCAGTATTTT
>TRBJ1-1|TRBV20-1|-|-
CSARDSTAEAFF
TGCAGTGCTAGAGACTCCACCGCTGAAGCTTTCTTT
>TRBJ2-6|TRBV7-8|-|-
CASSPPEGSPVLTF
TGTGCCAGCAGCCCGCCGGAGGGGTCCCCAGTCCTGACTTTC
>TRBJ1-4|TRBV12-3/TRBV12-4|-|few
CASTLGGEKLFF
TGTGCCAGCACCCTCGGCGGTGAAAAACTGTTTTTT
>TRBJ2-7|TRBV6-6|-|-
CASRPGIMSEQYF
TGTGCCAGCCGACCGGGAATAATGAGCGAGCAGTACTTC
>TRBJ2-1|TRBV4-1|-|few
CASSQQPQESSYNEQFF
TGCGCCAGCAGCCAACAACCGCAGGAGAGCTCCTACAATGAGCAGTTCTTC
>TRBJ2-2|TRBV20-1|-|-
CSARAPTSYTGELFF
TGCAGTGCTAGGGCACCCACCTCTTACACCGGGGAGCTGTTTTTT
>TRBJ2-2|TRBV12-3/TRBV12-4|-|few
CASSASVDPGELFF
TGTGCCAGCAGCGCCTCAGTGGATCCCGGGGAGCTGTTTTTT
>TRBJ2-3|TRBV7-9|TRBD2|-
CASSSTTSGVTDTQYF
TGTGCCAGCAGCTCCACGACTAGCGGGGTCACAGATACGCAGTATTTT
>TRBJ2-5|TRBV7-9|TRBD2|-
CASSPATSGEETQYF
TGTGCCAGCAGCCCAGCGACTAGCGGGGAAGAGACCCAGTACTTC
>TRBJ2-3|TRBV20-1|-|-
CSARRGRWNTDTQYF
TGCAGTGCTAGACGGGGTCGGTGGAACACAGATACGCAGTATTTT
>TRBJ2-3|TRBV12-3/TRBV12-4|-|few
CASSPGRGTDTQYF
TGTGCCAGCAGCCCCGGAAGGGGCACAGATACGCAGTATTTT
>TRBJ1-2|TRBV6-5|-|-
CASSYLLSTGGGGYTF
TGTGCCAGCAGTTACCTTTTGTCCACCGGCGGTGGTGGCTACACCTTC
>TRBJ2-3|TRBV3-1|TRBD2|-
CASSLIAGPTDTQYF
TGTGCCAGCAGCCTAATAGCGGGGCCCACAGATACGCAGTATTTT
>TRBJ2-3|TRBV7-9|-|-
CASSPRLVNTDTQYF
TGTGCCAGCAGCCCTCGACTAGTAAACACAGATACGCAGTATTTT
>TRBJ2-1|TRBV10-3|-|-
CAIALSSYNEQFF
TGTGCCATTGCGCTCAGCTCCTACAATGAGCAGTTCTTC
>TRBJ2-1|TRBV28|TRBD2|-
CASLGLAGGYNEQFF
TGTGCCAGCCTGGGACTAGCGGGGGGCTACAATGAGCAGTTCTTC
>TRBJ1-1|TRBV20-1|TRBD1|-
CSAEGLGQGGTEAFF
TGCAGTGCTGAGGGATTGGGACAGGGTGGCACTGAAGCTTTCTTT